This note documents a single T cell receptor beta chain sequence. What it binds is not known. V was clipped by 3 bases and J by 0 bases, with 20 bases between them. Per the germline V gene, CDR1 is SGHAT and CDR2 is FQDESV (reference sequence). CDR3 length equals 18 residues. The sample is drawn from a study of T cells after yellow fever vaccination. TCRdb reanalysed the 5' RACE reads using MiXCR and keeps one entry per CDR3 protein. The top ten clones hold roughly 18% of a sample with more than 350,000 distinct CDR3 sequences, more than 9% of them seen once. Study-level findings and limits: Abundant clonotypes from the bulk population could have been carried over as contaminants into FACS-sorted repertoires.

This chain joins TRBV11-1 and TRBJ1-2, with D perhaps matching TRBD1 (5 bases). The sequence was obtained from a man younger than 35 who received the YFV17D yellow fever vaccine. The specimen was PBMCs, collected on the day of the first yellow fever vaccination. The CDR3 spells CASSFSRQILVPNYGYTF. The CDR3 coding sequence is TGTGCCAGCAGCTTCTCCCGACAGATACTTGTTCCTAACTATGGCTACACCTTC.